This TCR beta chain was captured by sequencing in a study of blood T cell repertoires in COVID-19 (dated by TCRdb to 2019 to 2021). With regard to the full study: Samples covering the acute and convalescent phases of COVID-19 were provided by collaborators in the United States, Italy and Spain. The prospective study material was composed of cDNA or gDNA derived from T cells, B-cell-depleted T cells, or PBMCs. The dataset comprised deeply sampled blood TCRbeta repertoires from subjects exposed to, actively infected with, or recovered from COVID-19. The repertoires were released in a freely available public database intended as a resource for research on the immune response to SARS-CoV-2. The samples were drawn from two sources: the first 160 participants of the ongoing ImmuneRACE study, and 1,254 subjects contributed by 6 global collaborators. Nearly every sample came with metadata listing a de-identified subject ID, COVID-19 status, age in years and sex. Where HLA class I and class II types were available, the types were taken from metadata supplied by the sample provider, not from assay-based typing. Broad study findings and their caveats: The amount of clinical and demographic metadata varied by source and participant and was provided uncurated.

TCRbeta CDR3 regions were amplified from genomic DNA by means of the immunoSEQ Assay, a bias-controlled multiplex PCR. The source study handled its data this way. Nucleated cell counts per sample were estimated from amplification of reference gene primers within the assay. Sequence reads were collapsed and filtered to measure the absolute abundance of every unique TCRbeta CDR3 rearrangement. For each sample, productive Simpson clonality was calculated as the square root of Simpson's diversity index across productive rearrangements. TCRdb limited this immuneACCESS table to in-frame rearrangements with V and J called. A share of clones is missing; checked studies link under half to unresolved V genes, and the rest is unexplained. The V and J calls and clone size come from that table; D and trimming were worked out from the DNA. The table for this sample lists about 250,000 clones; 88% of them were counted only once. The top ten constitute around 0.78% of the sample.

Whole blood was collected in K2EDTA tubes by collaborating institutions according to the institutions' own protocols. For TCRbeta analysis, collaborator samples were shipped as frozen whole blood, as isolated PBMCs, or as DNA extracted from either sample type. Of note for this clone: Its antigen is not yet known. The sample holds no much larger clone one base away, and base qualities are not on file.

The trim is 4 bases for V and 6 bases for J, with a gap of 10 bases between the germline ends. Including cysteine and phenylalanine, the CDR3 has 12 amino acids. The read is trimmed to its CDR3 DNA, 36 bases read in frame from base 1. CDR1 SQVTM and CDR2 ANQGSEA are derived from the germline V gene. The chain employs TRBV29-1 and TRBJ1-5; 5 matching bases give a weak D call of TRBD1. Sequenced input: peripheral blood. The origin of this receptor is a woman aged 25 to 39 with acute or convalescent COVID-19. The CDR3 loop reads CSVGGGFQPQHF. The DNA sequence follows: TGCAGCGTTGGGGGGGGTTTTCAGCCCCAGCATTTT.